The clone carrying this T cell receptor beta chain appeared a single time. The antigen is unknown. The data are from a study of CD8 T cells in Susac syndrome. Looking at the study overall: There were 5 or 6 sequenced Susac syndrome patients with active disease and under ten in remission. Study-wide results and limits: The CD4+ T cell repertoires in Susac syndrome were not clonally expanded.

cDNA came from approximately 0.5 to 1 ug RNA primed by random hexamers. Using its own MiXCR run on the immunoSEQ multiplex PCR reads, TCRdb lists one record per CDR3 protein. The repertoire holds under 200,000 distinct CDR3 sequences, with 90% to 97% as singletons. The length of the CDR3 is 12 residues. Germline loops: CDR1 SGDLS, CDR2 YYNGEE. Deletions cut 0 bases from V and 7 bases from J, with 7 bases between. The CD8+ and CD4+ T cells were isolated magnetically using a negative isolation approach, whereas the TEMRA cells were enriched by FACS. This receptor was taken from a human donor with Susac syndrome. The specimen was CD4+ T cells from PBMCs. The rearrangement uses TRBV9 and TRBJ1-2; D is uncertain. The CDR3 bases are TGTGCCAGCAGCGTAGATCGCGGTGGCTACACCTTC. It encodes CASSVDRGGYTF.